This T cell receptor beta chain was sequenced during a study of cytomegalovirus exposure and HLA in healthy donors. The donors were in the roughly 130-subject validation cohort, distinct from the roughly 670-subject first cohort. Sequencing was performed with immunoSEQ multiplex PCR; in TCRdb, only in-frame clones are kept and a portion is missing. The profile shows under 200,000 clones, roughly 90% of them singletons. The TCR comes from a man in his late teens or twenties in good health and CMV-seropositive. The sequenced material came from PBMCs.

The CDR3 coding sequence is TGCGCCAGCAGCTCGACACTAGCGGGGAACACCGGGGAGCTGTTTTTT. Its protein product is CASSSTLAGNTGELFF. This chain connects TRBV5-1 to TRBJ2-2; 9 nucleotides agree with TRBD2. Germline values: CDR1 SGHRS, CDR2 YFSETQ. The CDR3 contains 16 residues. Trimming took 3 bases from V and 1 from J; bases not matched to a gene: 4.